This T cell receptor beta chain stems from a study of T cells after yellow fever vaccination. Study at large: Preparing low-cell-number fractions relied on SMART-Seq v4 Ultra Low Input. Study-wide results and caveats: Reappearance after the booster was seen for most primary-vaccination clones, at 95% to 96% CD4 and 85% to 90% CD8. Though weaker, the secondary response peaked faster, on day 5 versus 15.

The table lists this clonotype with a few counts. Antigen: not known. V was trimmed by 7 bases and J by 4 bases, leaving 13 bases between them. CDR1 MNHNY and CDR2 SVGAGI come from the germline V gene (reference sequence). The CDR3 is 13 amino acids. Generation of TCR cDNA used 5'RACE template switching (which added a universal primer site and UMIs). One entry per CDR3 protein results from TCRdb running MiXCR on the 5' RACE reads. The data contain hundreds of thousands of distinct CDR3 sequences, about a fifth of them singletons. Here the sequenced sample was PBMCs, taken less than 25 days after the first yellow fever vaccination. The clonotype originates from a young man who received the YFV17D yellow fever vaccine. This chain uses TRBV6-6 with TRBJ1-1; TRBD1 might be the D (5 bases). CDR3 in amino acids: CASTGRSGTEAFF. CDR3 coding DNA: TGTGCCAGCACAGGGAGGAGTGGCACTGAAGCTTTCTTT.